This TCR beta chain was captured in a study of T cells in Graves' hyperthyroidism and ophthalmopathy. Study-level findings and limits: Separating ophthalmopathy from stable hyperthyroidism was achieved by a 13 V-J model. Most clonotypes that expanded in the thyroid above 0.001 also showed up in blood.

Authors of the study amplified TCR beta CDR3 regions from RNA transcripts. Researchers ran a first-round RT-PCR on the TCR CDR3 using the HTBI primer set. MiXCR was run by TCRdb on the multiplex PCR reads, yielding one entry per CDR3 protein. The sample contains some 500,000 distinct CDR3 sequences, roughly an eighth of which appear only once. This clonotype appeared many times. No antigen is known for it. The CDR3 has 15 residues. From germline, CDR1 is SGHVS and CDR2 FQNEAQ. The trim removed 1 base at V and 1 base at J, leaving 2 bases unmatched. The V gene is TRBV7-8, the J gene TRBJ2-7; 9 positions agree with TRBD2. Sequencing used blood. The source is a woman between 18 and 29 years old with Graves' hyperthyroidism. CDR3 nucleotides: TGTGCCAGCAGCTTAGGGACTAGCGTGTCCTACGAGCAGTACTTC. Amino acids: CASSLGTSVSYEQYF.